The present TCR beta chain was sequenced within a study of blood T cells in healthy people across ages. There were healthy Caucasian individuals from Russia, aged about 6 to 100, serving as donors. Isolation recovered at least 6 million PBMCs from every sample. Germline values: CDR1 SEHNR, CDR2 FQNEAQ (reference sequence). The V and J ends lost 5 bases and 4 bases respectively, with 14 bases between them. The CDR3 contains 14 residues. PCR was performed a second time for about 6 to 11 cycles using a sample-barcoded 5' primer and a J-beta primer mix. A single record per CDR3 protein comes from TCRdb applying MiXCR to the 5' RACE reads. The profile shows just under 550,000 distinct CDR3 sequences, nearly 25% of them singletons. These data were likewise used in another study, on T cells of mothers and their children. That study reports: Persisting microchimeric T cell clones went undetected.

Material: blood. This chain uses TRBV7-9 with TRBJ1-1; D remains unclear. The origin of this receptor is a boy younger than 18 in good health. Written as DNA, the CDR3 is TGTGCCAGCAGCCCCCCGGGAGGGTCCACTGAAGCTTTCTTT. Protein product: CASSPPGGSTEAFF.